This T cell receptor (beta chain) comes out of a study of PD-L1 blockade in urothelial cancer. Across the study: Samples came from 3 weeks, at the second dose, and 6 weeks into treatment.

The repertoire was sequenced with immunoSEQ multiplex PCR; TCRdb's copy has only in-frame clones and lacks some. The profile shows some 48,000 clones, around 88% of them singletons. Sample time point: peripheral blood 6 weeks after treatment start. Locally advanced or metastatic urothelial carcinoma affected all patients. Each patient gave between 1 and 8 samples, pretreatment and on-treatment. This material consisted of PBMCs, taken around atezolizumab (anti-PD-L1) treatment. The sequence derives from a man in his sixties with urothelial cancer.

DNA for the CDR3: TGTGCCAGCAGCTCTATCGGGACACCTAACACCATATATTTT. Translating it yields CASSSIGTPNTIYF. The chain is built from TRBV7-9 and TRBJ1-3; maybe TRBD1 (6 bases). CDR1 and CDR2 from the germline V gene are SEHNR and FQNEAQ (reference sequence). The V gene lost 4 bases and the J gene lost 7 bases, with 14 bases spanning the gap. This CDR3 comprises 14 residues.